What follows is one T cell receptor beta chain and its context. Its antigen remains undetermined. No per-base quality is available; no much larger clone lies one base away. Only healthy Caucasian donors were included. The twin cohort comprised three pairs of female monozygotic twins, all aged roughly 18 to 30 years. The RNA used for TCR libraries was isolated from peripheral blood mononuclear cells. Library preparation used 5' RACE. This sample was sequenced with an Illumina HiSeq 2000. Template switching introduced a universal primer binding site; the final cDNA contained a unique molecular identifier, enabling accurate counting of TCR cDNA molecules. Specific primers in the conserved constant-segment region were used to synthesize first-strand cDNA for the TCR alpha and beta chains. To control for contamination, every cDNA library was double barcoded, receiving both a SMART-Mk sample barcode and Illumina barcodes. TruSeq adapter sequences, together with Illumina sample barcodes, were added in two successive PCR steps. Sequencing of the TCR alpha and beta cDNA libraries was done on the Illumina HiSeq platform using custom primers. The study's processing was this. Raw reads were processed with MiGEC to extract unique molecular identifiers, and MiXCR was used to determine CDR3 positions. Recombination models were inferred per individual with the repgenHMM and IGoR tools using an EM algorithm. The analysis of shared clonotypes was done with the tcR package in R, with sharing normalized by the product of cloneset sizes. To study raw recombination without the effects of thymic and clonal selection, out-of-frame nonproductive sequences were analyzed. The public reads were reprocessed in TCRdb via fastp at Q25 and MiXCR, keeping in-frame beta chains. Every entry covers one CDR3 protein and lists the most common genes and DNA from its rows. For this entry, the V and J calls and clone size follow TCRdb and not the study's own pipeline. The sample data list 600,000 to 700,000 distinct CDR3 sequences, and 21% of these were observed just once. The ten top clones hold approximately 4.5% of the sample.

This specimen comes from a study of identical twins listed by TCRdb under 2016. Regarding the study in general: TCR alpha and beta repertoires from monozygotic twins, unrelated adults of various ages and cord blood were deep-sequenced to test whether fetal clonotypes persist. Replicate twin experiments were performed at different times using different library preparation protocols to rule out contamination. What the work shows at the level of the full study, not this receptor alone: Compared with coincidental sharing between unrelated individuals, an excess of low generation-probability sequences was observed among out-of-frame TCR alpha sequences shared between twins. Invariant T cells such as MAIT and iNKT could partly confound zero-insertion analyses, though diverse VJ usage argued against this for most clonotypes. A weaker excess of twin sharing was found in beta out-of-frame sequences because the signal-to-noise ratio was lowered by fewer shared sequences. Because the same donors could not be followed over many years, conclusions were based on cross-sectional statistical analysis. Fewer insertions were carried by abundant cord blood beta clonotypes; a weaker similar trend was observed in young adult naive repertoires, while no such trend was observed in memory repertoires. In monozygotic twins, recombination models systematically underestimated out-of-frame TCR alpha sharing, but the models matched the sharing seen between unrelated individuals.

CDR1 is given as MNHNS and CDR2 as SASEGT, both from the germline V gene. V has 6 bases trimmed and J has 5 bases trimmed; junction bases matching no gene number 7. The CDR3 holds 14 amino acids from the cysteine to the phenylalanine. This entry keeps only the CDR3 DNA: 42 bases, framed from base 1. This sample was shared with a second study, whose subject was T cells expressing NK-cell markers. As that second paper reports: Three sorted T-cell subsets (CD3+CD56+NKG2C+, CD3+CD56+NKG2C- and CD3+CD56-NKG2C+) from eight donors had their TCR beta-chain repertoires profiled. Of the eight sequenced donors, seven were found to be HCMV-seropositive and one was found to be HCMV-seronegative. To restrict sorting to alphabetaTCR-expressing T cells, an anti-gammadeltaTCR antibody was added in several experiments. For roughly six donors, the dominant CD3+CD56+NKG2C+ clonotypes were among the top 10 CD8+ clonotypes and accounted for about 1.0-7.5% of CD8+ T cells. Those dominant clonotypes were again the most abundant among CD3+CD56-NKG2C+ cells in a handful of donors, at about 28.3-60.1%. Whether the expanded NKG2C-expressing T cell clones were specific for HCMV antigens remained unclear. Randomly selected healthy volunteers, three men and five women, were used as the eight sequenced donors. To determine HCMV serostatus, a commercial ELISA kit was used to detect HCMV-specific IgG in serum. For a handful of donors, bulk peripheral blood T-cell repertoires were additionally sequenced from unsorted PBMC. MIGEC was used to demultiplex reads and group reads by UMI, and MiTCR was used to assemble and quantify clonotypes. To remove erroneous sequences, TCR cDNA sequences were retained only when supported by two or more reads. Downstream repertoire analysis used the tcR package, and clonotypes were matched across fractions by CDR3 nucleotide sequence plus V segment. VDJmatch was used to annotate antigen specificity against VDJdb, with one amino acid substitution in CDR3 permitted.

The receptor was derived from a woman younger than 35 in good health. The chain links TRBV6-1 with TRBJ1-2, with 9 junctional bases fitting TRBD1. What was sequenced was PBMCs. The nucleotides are TGTGCCAGCAGGCTCACAGGGGGCGGATATGGCTACACCTTC. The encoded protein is CASRLTGGGYGYTF.